This T cell receptor beta chain was captured in a study of blood T cell repertoires in COVID-19. Study details: Samples came from the United States, Italy and Spain, spanning acute and convalescent COVID-19.

Sequencing was performed with immunoSEQ multiplex PCR; in TCRdb, only in-frame clones are kept and a portion is missing. The sample includes roughly 150,000 clones, approximately 80% of them seen just once. The CDR3 length is 13 residues. Germline V gives CDR1 SGHDT, CDR2 YYEEEE. The V gene lost 4 bases and the J gene lost 5 bases, with 9 bases spanning the gap. Material for sequencing was peripheral blood. V gene TRBV5-6 combines with J gene TRBJ2-2; D gene ambiguous. This clonotype originated in a man in his 60s with acute or convalescent COVID-19. In DNA form, the CDR3 reads TGTGCCAGCAGCCTCTTCAGGACCGGGGAGCTGTTTTTT. This sequence encodes CASSLFRTGELFF.